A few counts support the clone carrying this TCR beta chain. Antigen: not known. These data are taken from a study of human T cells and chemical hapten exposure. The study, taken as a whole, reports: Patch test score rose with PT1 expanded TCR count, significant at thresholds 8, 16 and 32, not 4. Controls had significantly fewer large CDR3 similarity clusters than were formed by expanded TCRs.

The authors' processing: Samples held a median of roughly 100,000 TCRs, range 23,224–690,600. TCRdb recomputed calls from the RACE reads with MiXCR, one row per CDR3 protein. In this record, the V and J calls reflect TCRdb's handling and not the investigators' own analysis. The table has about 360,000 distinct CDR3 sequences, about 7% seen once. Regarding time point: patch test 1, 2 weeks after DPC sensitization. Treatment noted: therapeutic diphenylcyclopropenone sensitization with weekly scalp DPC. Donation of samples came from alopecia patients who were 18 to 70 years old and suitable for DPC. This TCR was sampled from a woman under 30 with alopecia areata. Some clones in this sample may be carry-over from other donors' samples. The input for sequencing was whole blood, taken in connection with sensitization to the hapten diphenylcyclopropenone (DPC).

Written as DNA, the CDR3 is TGTGCCAGCAGTTTAGTACAGGGCGGGGTTTCCTACAATGAGCAGTTCTTC. This encodes CASSLVQGGVSYNEQFF. The rearrangement joins TRBV6-2 or TRBV6-3 to TRBJ2-1, with D perhaps matching TRBD1 or TRBD2 (6 bases each). Per the germline V gene, CDR1 is MNHEY and CDR2 is SVGEGT. The CDR3 sequence is 17 residues long. V was cut by 4 bases and J by 1 base, with 17 bases left in between.